The 5 T cell receptor delta chains in this list originate from one sample, sequenced in a study of gamma-delta T cells after stem cell transplantation. TCRdb processed the RT-PCR reads again with the CATT caller. The sample carries several thousand delta-chain clones, more than 15% recorded once. The sample taken for sequencing was gamma-delta T cells. The origin of the receptors is a human donor. It is not recorded whose cells these are; they may come from a transplant donor.

No V gene call was produced; the J gene was TRDJ3; no check of the table's D call, TRDD3, against the DNA was made. The CDR3 is 17 residues long. DNA of the CDR3: TGTGCCTGTGACTTACTGGTGGATCCCTTGTACACCCGACAGCTGTTTTTC. Its translation is CACDLLVDPLYTRQLFF.

The chain couples TRDV1 to TRDJ2, with 9 bases aligning to TRDD3. The CDR3 runs 25 residues. J gave up 0 bases and V 1 base, and 27 bases lay outside the gene matches. The germline CDR1 and CDR2 sequences are TSWWSYY and QGS. The CDR3 coding sequence is TGTGCTCTTGGGGAACGGGGTCCTACGCTGGACTACTGGGGGACTAAACTAGCTTTGACAGCACAACTCTTCTTT. Protein sequence: CALGERGPTLDYWGTKLALTAQLFF.

A remark on this clone: The junction differs from germline at one of its ends, possibly a read error. The V gene is TRDV1, the J gene TRDJ1; 12 bases line up with TRDD3. Germline matching of the DNA provided the J gene here, since TCRdb leaves it blank. Germline CDR1 and CDR2: TSWWSYY and QGS. This CDR3 has 19 amino acids. The CDR3 DNA sequence: TGTGCTATTGGGGGGGGGGCCCCCTGGGGGATACGAGGGACCGATAAACTCATCTTT. It yields the protein CAIGGGAPWGIRGTDKLIF.

Concerning this clone: It may be a read error: a sequence one base away is much more abundant. The J gene was recorded as TRDJ3; no V gene was called; the D segment call TRDD3 is taken from the table without a DNA check. The CDR3 contains 19 residues. As DNA, the CDR3 is TGTGCCTGTGACACCGTACTGGGGGCAAGCTCCTTGGACACCCGACAGATGTTTTTC. Protein product: CACDTVLGASSLDTRQMFF.

J is TRDJ3 and V is TRDV2; 8 bases match TRDD3. Germline lookup yields CDR1 GEAIGNYY and CDR2 EKD. This CDR3 spans 17 amino acids. The V segment lost 3 bases and the J segment 5 bases; nucleotides outside the gene matches: 8. The CDR3 here is CACDWGMFPGDTRQMFF. In DNA, the CDR3 is TGTGCCTGTGACTGGGGGATGTTTCCGGGGGACACCCGACAGATGTTTTTC.